Sequencing of this T cell receptor beta chain was carried out in a study of T cell responses to AZD1222 COVID-19 vaccine. Generated by immunoSEQ multiplex PCR, the TCRdb table keeps only in-frame clones and is missing some. The sample has around 130,000 clones; 70% to 90% are singletons. Germline V CDR1 and CDR2: SGHTA, FQGNSA. The CDR3 is 19 residues long. V gave up 3 bases and J gave up 2 bases; unmatched junction bases: 10. This clonotype was sampled from an adult in good health. Source: peripheral blood, taken on day 0 of AZD1222 vaccination. The chain has TRBV7-2 and TRBJ1-4, with TRBD1 matching 12 bases. CDR3 in amino acids: CASSLRPGTGGKTNEKLFF. CDR3 bases: TGTGCCAGCAGCTTGCGTCCCGGGACAGGGGGCAAGACTAATGAAAAACTGTTTTTT.